By share, the clone carrying this T cell receptor beta chain counts as medium-sized (0.01 to 0.1%). Its target is not known. Adaptor-ligated barcode primers were used to amplify TRBV12-4/TRBJ1-2 clonotypes. TCRdb analysed the multiplex PCR reads with MiXCR anew, one entry per CDR3 protein. Of approximately 330 distinct CDR3 sequences in the sample, 6% are singletons; the top ten hold 50%. Trimming at V came to 7 bases and at J to 9 bases, leaving 14 bases not matched to a gene. The CDR3 has 14 residues. Memory CD4+ T cells were sorted as CD4+CD45RO+CD25- cells. Study results and limitations: Tumor-infiltrating Treg TCR alpha and beta sequences overlapped most with tumor naive CD4+ T cells, then blood naive. Naive CD4+ cells shared around an eighth of tumor Treg sequences.

The TCR sequence derives from a female donor with breast cancer. Material: memory CD4+ T cells sorted from blood. Stated subset: memory CD4+ T cells, CD4+CD45RO+CD25-. This chain joins TRBV12-3 or TRBV12-4 and TRBJ1-2; 7 bases align to TRBD1. The CDR3 DNA reads as TGTGCCAGCACTACTACGACAGGGAGAGGGAGCTACACCTTC. This codes for CASTTTTGRGSYTF.